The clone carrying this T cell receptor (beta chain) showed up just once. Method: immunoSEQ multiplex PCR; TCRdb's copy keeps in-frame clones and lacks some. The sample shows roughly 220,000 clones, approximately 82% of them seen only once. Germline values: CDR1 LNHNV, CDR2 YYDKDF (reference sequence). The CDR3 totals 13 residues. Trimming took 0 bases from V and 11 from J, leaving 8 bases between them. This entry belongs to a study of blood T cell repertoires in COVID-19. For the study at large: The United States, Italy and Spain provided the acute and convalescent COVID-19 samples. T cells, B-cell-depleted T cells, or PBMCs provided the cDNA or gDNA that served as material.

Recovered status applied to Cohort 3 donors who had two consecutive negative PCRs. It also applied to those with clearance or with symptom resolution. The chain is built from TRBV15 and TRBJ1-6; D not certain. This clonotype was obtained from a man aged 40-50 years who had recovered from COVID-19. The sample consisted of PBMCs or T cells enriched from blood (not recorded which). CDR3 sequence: CATSREEETPLHF. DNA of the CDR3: TGTGCCACCAGCAGAGAGGAGGAGACACCCCTCCACTTT.